The T cell receptor beta chain under discussion was sequenced for a study of blood T cell repertoires in COVID-19. On the study more broadly: T cells, B-cell-depleted T cells, or PBMCs provided the cDNA or gDNA that served as material.

The participants were between about 18 and 90 years old and came from some 23 US areas. Cohorts were based on clinical histories the participants reported. In the original workflow: Amplification of reference gene primers was used by the study to estimate nucleated cell counts. The assay was immunoSEQ multiplex PCR, and TCRdb's table has in-frame clones only and misses some. From that table come the V and J calls and clone size; the DNA was used to work out D and trimming. The data show approximately 330,000 clones, with 80% to 90% seen just once and around 4.4% held by the top ten. CDR3 length: 17 residues. Trimming cost V 4 bases and J 7 bases, with 23 bases left between them. Germline V gives CDR1 SGDLS, CDR2 YYNGEE.

This sequence originates from a middle-aged woman with acute COVID-19. Sequenced material: PBMCs or T cells enriched from blood (not recorded which). V usage is TRBV9 and J usage is TRBJ2-2; TRBD2 is a possible D gene (6 bases). CDR3 bases: TGTGCCAGCAGCCTACACCCCCCGGGGTCCGGGGGCGGGGAGCTGTTTTTT. This sequence encodes CASSLHPPGSGGGELFF.